The rows below give T cell receptor beta chains drawn from one sample of a study of T cell changes during pregnancy in multiple sclerosis. Clones were sequenced by immunoSEQ multiplex PCR, and TCRdb holds only the in-frame ones, with some missing. The table has roughly 24,000 clones, 75% to 90% seen once. Material: CD8+ T cells from peripheral blood mononuclear cells, obtained in the first trimester of pregnancy. Receptors originate from a female donor in good health, enrolled as a control in a pregnancy study. Both conserved end residues are part of each CDR3. A D gene is named only where the DNA matches it firmly. Not every row has a clone size; where given, it reads once, few, many or a size class.

v_gene	d_gene	j_gene	abundance	CDR3nt	CDR3aa
TRBV4-3	TRBD2	TRBJ2-3	-	TGCGCCAGCAGCCAATCCCCGCGGGGGGCAGATACGCAGTATTTT	CASSQSPRGADTQYF
TRBV4-3	TRBD1	TRBJ1-2	many	TGCGCCAGCAGCCCACTACAGGGGCGGTATGGCTACACCTTC	CASSPLQGRYGYTF
TRBV7-3	-	TRBJ1-6	few	TGTGCCAGCAGCTTTGTATCAAGCCCGGAGAATTCACCCCTCCACTTT	CASSFVSSPENSPLHF
TRBV7-9	-	TRBJ1-2	-	TGTGCCAGCAGCTTCACTAGGACCGACTATGGCTACACCTTC	CASSFTRTDYGYTF
TRBV29-1	-	TRBJ2-2	-	TGCAGCGTAGCCACAGGGACCGGGGAGCTGTTTTTT	CSVATGTGELFF
TRBV28	TRBD2	TRBJ2-3	-	TGTGCCAGCAGCCTGGGACTAGCGGGGGGGACTAGCACAGATACGCAGTATTTT	CASSLGLAGGTSTDTQYF
TRBV2	TRBD2	TRBJ2-1	-	TGTGCCAGCAGCGGACGACTAGCGGGGGACCAGAGCTCCTACAATGAGCAGTTCTTC	CASSGRLAGDQSSYNEQFF
TRBV19	TRBD1	TRBJ1-1	-	TGTGCCAGTATCCCTCGGAGGACAGGGAACACTGAAGCTTTCTTT	CASIPRRTGNTEAFF
TRBV2	TRBD1	TRBJ1-5	-	TGTGCCAGCAGTGGGCCGACAGGGCCTATGGGCAATCAGCCCCAGCATTTT	CASSGPTGPMGNQPQHF
TRBV13	TRBD1	TRBJ2-5	-	TGTGCCAGCACCCGTGGGACAGGGGTTGGGGAGACCCAGTACTTC	CASTRGTGVGETQYF
TRBV18	TRBD1	TRBJ2-7	once	TGTGCCAGCTCACCACGCGAGGGACAGGGGGCCTACGAGCAGTACTTC	CASSPREGQGAYEQYF
TRBV28	TRBD1	TRBJ2-2	-	TGTGCCAGCAGCCCGGTCGACAGGGTTTACACCGGGGAGCTGTTTTTT	CASSPVDRVYTGELFF
TRBV5-4	TRBD1	TRBJ1-1	-	TGTGCCAGCAGCTTGGGGACAGGGTGGCCGATGAACACTGAAGCTTTCTTT	CASSLGTGWPMNTEAFF
TRBV15	-	TRBJ1-3	once	TGTGCCACCAGCAGAGATTACGAGGGTCAGATCTCTGGAAACACCATATATTTT	CATSRDYEGQISGNTIYF
TRBV7-2	-	TRBJ1-2	-	TGTGCCAGCAGCTTAGATCCAGGGTACTCCACCTTC	CASSLDPGYSTF
TRBV5-1	-	TRBJ1-6	-	TGCGCCAGCAGCGCGTCAGGGGCCAACTATAATTCACCCCTCCACTTT	CASSASGANYNSPLHF
TRBV27	TRBD2	TRBJ2-3	-	TGTGCCAGCAGTTTATCTAGGACTAGCGGTGTCACAGATACGCAGTATTTT	CASSLSRTSGVTDTQYF
TRBV5-1	-	TRBJ1-5	-	TGCGCCAGCAGCTTCAGGATGTTAGACAGGTTTGGCGGTAGGTTTAATCAGCCCCAGCATTTT	CASSFRMLDRFGGRFNQPQHF
TRBV5-5	TRBD1	TRBJ2-5	-	TGTGCCAGCACCGCCCGACAGGGAAGGGTAGAGACCCAGTACTTC	CASTARQGRVETQYF
TRBV4-2	-	TRBJ1-5	-	TGTGCCAGCAGCCAAGAGTGGAGTAGCAATCAGCCCCAGCATTTT	CASSQEWSSNQPQHF
TRBV6-5	TRBD2	TRBJ2-3	once	TGTGCCAGCAGTTACTCAGCGGGGTTAGGCACAGATACGCAGTATTTT	CASSYSAGLGTDTQYF
TRBV5-8	-	TRBJ1-1	-	TGTGCCAGCAGCTTCGGTGAAGCTTTCTTT	CASSFGEAFF